Detailed here is one T cell receptor beta chain. Trimming took off 5 bases at V and 5 bases at J, with 14 bases between the two ends. The CDR3 has 13 residues. Germline assignment: CDR1 SGHRS and CDR2 YFSETQ. This entry comes from a study of shared clonotypes between healthy human individuals. The repertoire was sequenced with immunoSEQ multiplex PCR; TCRdb's copy has only in-frame clones and lacks some. The sample lists 2 million to 3 million clones, more than 85% occurring once. CD4+ cells were split into CD45RA+ naive and CD45RA-negative memory subsets. This chain joins TRBV5-1 and TRBJ2-7; the D is unclear. The sequence was collected from a man younger than 30 in good health. Some clones in this sample may be carry-over from other donors' samples. Sequencing input: naive CD4+ T cells from PBMCs. The sample's subset: CD45RA+ positively selected. This chain's CDR3 is CASSKGSGDEQYF. Here the CDR3 DNA reads TGCGCCAGCAGTAAGGGTTCAGGCGACGAGCAGTACTTC.